This T cell receptor (beta chain) was recorded in a study of T cell changes during pregnancy in multiple sclerosis. This CDR3 region has 16 residues. Germline V gene data show CDR1 as SGHVS and CDR2 as FQNEAQ. Trimming took 6 bases from V and 6 from J; bases not matched to a gene: 12. Generated by immunoSEQ multiplex PCR, the TCRdb table keeps only in-frame clones and is missing some. The sample has approximately 94,000 clones; 80% to 95% are singletons. The chain recombines TRBV7-8 with TRBJ2-4, with 9 bases aligning to TRBD1. The sample here was peripheral blood, taken after pregnancy. The receptor comes from a female donor with multiple sclerosis, enrolled in a pregnancy study. The CDR3, as DNA: TGTGCCAGCAGTAAGAAACAGGGGGCGACGGTAAACATTCAGTACTTC. Its protein is CASSKKQGATVNIQYF.